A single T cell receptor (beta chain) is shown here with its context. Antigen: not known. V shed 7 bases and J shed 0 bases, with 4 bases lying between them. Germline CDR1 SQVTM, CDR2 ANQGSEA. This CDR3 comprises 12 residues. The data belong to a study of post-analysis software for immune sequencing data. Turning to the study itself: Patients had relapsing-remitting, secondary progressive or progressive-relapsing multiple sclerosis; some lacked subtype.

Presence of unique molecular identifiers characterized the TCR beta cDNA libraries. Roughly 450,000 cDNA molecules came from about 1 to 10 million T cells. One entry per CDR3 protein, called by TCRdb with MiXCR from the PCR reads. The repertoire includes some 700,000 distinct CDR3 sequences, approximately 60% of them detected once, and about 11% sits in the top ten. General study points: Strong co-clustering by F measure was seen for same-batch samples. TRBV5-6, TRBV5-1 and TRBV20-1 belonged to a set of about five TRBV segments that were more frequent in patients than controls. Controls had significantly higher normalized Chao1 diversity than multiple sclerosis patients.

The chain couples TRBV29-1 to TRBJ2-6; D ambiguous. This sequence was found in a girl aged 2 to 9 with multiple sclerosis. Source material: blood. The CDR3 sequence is CSAYSGANVLTF. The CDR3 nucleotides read TGCAGCGCCTACTCTGGGGCCAACGTCCTGACTTTC.